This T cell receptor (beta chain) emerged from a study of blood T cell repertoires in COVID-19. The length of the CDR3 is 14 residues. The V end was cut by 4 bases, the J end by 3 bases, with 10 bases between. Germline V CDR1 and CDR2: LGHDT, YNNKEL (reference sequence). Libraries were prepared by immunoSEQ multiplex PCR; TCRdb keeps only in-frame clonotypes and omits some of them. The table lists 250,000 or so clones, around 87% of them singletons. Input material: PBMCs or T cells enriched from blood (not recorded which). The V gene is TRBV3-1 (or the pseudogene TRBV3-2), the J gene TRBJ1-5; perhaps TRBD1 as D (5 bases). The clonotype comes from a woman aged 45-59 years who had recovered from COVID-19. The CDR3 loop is CASSLGTHNQPQHF. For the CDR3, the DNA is TGTGCCAGCAGCCTCGGGACTCACAATCAGCCCCAGCATTTT.